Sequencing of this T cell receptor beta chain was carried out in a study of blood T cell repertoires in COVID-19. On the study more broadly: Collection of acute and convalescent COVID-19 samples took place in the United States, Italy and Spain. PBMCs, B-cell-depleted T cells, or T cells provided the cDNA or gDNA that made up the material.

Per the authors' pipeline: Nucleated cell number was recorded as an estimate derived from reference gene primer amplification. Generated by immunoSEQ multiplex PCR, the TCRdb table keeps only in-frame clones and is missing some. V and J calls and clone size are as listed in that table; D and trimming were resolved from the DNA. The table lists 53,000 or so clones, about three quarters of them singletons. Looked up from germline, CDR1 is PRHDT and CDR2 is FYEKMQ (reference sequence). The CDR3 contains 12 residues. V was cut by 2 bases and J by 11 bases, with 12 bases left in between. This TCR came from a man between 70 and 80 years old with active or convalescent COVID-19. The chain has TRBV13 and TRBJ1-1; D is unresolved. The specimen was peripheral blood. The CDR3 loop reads CASSLRPWRAFF. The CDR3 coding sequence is TGTGCCAGCAGCTTACGGCCTTGGAGGGCTTTCTTT.